This TCR beta chain appears in the sequencing data of a study of cytomegalovirus exposure and HLA in healthy donors. PCR involved 60 Vbeta and 13 Jbeta primers. Sequencing used immunoSEQ multiplex PCR; TCRdb keeps in-frame clones, though not all of them. The listing records roughly 190,000 clones. The CDR3 is 16 residues long. Unmatched junction bases numbered 10, after V lost 4 bases and J lost 4 bases. Germline loops: CDR1 KGHSH, CDR2 LQKENI. The sequenced material came from PBMCs. V and J are TRBV18 and TRBJ1-5; the match to TRBD1 covers 7 bases. The clonotype was recovered from a young man in good health and CMV-seronegative. CDR3 region: CASSRQGRGANQPQHF. The CDR3 coding sequence is TGTGCCAGCTCACGACAGGGTAGGGGTGCGAATCAGCCCCAGCATTTT. The full variable domain, with the rest looked up from reference TRBV18 and TRBJ1-5, is NAGVMQNPRHLVRRRGQEARLRCSPMKGHSHVYWYRQLPEEGLKFMVYLQKENIIDESGMPKERFSAEFPKEGPSILRIQQVVRGDSAAYFCASSRQGRGANQPQHFGDGTRLSIL.